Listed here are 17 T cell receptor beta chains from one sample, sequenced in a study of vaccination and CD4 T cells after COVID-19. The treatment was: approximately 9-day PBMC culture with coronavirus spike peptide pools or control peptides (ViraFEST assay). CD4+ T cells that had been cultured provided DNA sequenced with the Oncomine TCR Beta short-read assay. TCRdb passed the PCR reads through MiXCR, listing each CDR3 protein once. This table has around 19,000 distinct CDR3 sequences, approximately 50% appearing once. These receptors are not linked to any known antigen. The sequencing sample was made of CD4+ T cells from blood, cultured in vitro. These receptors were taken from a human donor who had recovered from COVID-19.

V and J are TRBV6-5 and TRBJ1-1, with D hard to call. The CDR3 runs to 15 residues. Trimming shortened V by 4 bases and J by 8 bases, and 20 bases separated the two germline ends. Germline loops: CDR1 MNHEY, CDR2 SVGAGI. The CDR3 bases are TGTGCCAGCAGTTCCATCCAACAGCGCCGGTCGGAAGCTTTCTTT. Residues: CASSSIQQRRSEAFF.

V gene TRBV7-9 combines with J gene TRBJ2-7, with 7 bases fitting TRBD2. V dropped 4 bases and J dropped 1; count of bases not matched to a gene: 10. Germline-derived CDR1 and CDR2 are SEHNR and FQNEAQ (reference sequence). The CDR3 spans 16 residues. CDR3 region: CASSSTGLGGSYEQYF. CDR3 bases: TGTGCCAGCAGCTCGACCGGACTAGGCGGTTCCTACGAGCAGTACTTC. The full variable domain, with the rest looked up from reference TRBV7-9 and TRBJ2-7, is DTGVSQNPRHKITKRGQNVTFRCDPISEHNRLYWYRQTLGQGPEFLTYFQNEAQLEKSRLLSDRFSAERPKGSFSTLEIQRTEQGDSAMYLCASSSTGLGGSYEQYFGPGTRLTVT.

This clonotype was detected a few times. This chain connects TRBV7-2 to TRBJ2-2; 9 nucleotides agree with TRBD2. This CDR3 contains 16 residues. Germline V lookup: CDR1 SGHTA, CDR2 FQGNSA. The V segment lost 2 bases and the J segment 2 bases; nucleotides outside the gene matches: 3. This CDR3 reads CASSLQAGGNTGELFF. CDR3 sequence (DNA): TGTGCCAGCAGCTTACAAGCGGGGGGAAACACCGGGGAGCTGTTTTTT.

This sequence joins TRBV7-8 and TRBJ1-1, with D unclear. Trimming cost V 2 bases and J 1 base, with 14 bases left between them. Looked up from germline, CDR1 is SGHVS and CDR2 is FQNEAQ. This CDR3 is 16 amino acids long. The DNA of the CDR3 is TGTGCCAGCAGCTTAAGAGTCACCGTGGGGAACACTGAAGCTTTCTTT. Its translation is CASSLRVTVGNTEAFF.

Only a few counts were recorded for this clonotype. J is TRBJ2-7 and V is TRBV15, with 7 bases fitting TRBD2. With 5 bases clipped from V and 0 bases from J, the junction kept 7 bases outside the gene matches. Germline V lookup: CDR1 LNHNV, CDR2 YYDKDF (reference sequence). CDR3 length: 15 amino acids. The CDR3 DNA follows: TGTGCCACCAGCGCCGTGGGGGGGAACTCCTACGAGCAGTACTTC. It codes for CATSAVGGNSYEQYF.

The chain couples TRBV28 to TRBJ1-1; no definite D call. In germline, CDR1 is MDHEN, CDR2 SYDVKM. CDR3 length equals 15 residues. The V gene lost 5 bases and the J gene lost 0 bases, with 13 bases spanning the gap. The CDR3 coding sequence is TGTGCCAGCAGTCCCTGGAGGAGCATGAACACTGAAGCTTTCTTT. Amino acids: CASSPWRSMNTEAFF.

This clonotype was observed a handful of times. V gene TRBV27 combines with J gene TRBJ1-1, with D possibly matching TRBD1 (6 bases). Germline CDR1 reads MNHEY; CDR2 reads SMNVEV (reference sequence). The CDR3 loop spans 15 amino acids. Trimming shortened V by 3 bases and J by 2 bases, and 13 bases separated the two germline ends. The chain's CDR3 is CASSLRGGRNTEAFF. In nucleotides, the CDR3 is TGTGCCAGCAGTTTGCGGGGGGGCCGCAACACTGAAGCTTTCTTT.

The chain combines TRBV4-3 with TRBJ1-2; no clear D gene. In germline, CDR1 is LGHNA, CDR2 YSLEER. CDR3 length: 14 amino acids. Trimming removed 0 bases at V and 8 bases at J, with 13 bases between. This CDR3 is CASSQEEGLGGYTF. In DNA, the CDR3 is TGCGCCAGCAGCCAAGAAGAAGGGTTGGGAGGCTACACCTTC.

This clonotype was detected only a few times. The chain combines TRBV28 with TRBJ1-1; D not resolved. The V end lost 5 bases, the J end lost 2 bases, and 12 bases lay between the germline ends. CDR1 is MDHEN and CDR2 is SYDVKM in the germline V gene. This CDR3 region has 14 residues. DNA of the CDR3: TGTGCCAGCAGTCCCCCGGATATAAACACTGAAGCTTTCTTT. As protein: CASSPPDINTEAFF.

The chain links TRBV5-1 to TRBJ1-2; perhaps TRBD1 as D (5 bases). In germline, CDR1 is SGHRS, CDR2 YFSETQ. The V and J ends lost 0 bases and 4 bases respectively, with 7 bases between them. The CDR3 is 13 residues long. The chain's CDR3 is CASSLARGYGYTF. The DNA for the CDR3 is TGCGCCAGCAGCTTGGCAAGGGGCTATGGCTACACCTTC.

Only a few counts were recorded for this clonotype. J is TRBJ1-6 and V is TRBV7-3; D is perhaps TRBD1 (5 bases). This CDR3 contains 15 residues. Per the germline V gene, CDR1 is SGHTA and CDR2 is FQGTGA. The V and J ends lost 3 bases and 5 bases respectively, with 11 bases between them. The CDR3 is CASSLRSGDNSPLHF. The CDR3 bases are TGTGCCAGCAGCTTGAGGTCGGGGGATAATTCACCCCTCCACTTT. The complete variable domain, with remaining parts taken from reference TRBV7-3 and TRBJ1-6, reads GAGVSQTPSNKVTEKGKYVELRCDPISGHTALYWYRQSLGQGPEFLIYFQGTGAADDSGLPNDRFFAVRPEGSVSTLKIQRTERGDSAVYLCASSLRSGDNSPLHFGNGTRLTVT.

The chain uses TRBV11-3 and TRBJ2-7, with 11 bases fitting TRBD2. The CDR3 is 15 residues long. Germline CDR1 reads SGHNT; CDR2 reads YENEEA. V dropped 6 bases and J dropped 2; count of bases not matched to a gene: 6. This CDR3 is CASSGLAGDPYEQYF. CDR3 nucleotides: TGTGCCAGCAGTGGACTAGCGGGCGACCCCTACGAGCAGTACTTC.

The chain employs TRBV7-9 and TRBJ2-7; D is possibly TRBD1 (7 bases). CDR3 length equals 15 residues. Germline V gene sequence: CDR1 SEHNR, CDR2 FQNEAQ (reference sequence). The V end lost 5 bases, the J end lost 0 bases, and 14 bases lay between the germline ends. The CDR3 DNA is TGTGCCAGCAGCCCAGTGCGGGACAGCTCCTACGAGCAGTACTTC. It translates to CASSPVRDSSYEQYF.

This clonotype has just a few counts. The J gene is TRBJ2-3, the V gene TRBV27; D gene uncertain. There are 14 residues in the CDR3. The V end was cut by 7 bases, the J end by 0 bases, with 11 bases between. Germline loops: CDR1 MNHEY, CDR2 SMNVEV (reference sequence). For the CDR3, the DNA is TGTGCCAGCAACCCAGTCTTTAGCACAGATACGCAGTATTTT. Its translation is CASNPVFSTDTQYF.

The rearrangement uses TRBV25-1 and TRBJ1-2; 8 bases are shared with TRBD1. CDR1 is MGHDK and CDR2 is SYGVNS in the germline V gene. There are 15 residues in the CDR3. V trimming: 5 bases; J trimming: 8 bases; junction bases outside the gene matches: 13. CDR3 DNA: TGTGCCAGCAGTCCCTCTCCGACAGGGGTGGAGGGCTACACCTTC. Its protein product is CASSPSPTGVEGYTF.

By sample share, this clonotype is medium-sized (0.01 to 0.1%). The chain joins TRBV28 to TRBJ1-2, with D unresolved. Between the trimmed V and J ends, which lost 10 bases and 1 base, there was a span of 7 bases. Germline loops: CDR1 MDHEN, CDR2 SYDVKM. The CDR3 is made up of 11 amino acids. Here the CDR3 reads CATYINYGYTF. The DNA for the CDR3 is TGTGCCACCTACATTAACTATGGCTACACCTTC.

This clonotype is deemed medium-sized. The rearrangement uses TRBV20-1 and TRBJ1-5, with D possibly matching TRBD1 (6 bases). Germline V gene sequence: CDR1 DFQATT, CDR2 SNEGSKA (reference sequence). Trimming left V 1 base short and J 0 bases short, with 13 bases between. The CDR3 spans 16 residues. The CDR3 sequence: CSARVAGAVSNQPQHF. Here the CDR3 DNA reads TGCAGTGCTAGAGTAGCGGGGGCGGTTAGCAATCAGCCCCAGCATTTT.